Sequencing of this T cell receptor (beta chain) was carried out in a study of T-cell reconstitution after alpha-beta-depleted transplantation in children. Germline trimming cut 1 base from V and 1 base from J; bases unmatched to any gene: 9. This CDR3 spans 18 amino acids. The germline V gene encodes CDR1 SGHVS and CDR2 FQNEAQ. A library of TCRbeta sequences, prepared with unique molecular identifiers, was generated. Each CDR3 protein is one row after TCRdb ran MiXCR on the PCR reads. The sample has approximately 510,000 distinct CDR3 sequences, roughly 18% seen once; the top ten hold less than 4%. The rearrangement joins TRBV7-8 to TRBJ2-3; 9 bases are shared with TRBD2. This receptor was taken from a human donor who donated a stem cell graft to a child with acute lymphoblastic leukemia. The sequenced sample was PBMCs from the stem cell graft donor, obtained from the stem cell graft. The CDR3, as DNA: TGTGCCAGCAGCTTAGAAGGGGTAGCGGGAGTAGGCACAGATACGCAGTATTTT. Translation: CASSLEGVAGVGTDTQYF.